This record looks at one T cell receptor beta chain sequence and its context. Its antigen has not been determined. Within one base of it there is no much larger clone, and no base qualities were kept. This specimen belongs to a study of cytomegalovirus exposure and HLA in healthy donors (dated by TCRdb to about 2017). About the investigation overall: A later analysis indicated that the 120 validation repertoires were generated on the platform also employed for the approximately 690 repertoires of the first cohort. The study aimed to test whether cataloging public T cell receptors could reveal signatures of past pathogen exposure. Along with the roughly 670-subject first cohort, a separate validation cohort of over a hundred different subjects was used. To predict cytomegalovirus infection status, the study combined high-throughput TCR immunosequencing, statistical association of individual TCRs with disease status, and machine learning.

The library relied on the immunoSEQ multiplex PCR assay. As for how the authors treated the data: A statistical classification framework was developed to diagnose cytomegalovirus status using the catalog of TCR beta chain sequences. TCRdb retrieved this table from immuneACCESS and kept in-frame rearrangements only. Not all clones are present; in checked studies, unresolved V genes account for under half, and no reason is known for the remainder. That table supplies the V and J calls and clone size; D and trimming were determined from the DNA. The sample contains 200,000 or so clones, 75% to 95% of them found a single time. In total, the top ten clones hold 1% to 1.2% of the sample. Separate from the approximately 670-subject first cohort, the validation cohort of roughly 130 subjects was the group to which the donors belonged. Relative to germline, V is missing 4 bases and J is missing 7 bases, with 6 bases of the junction outside any gene match. There are 14 amino acids in the CDR3, from cysteine to phenylalanine inclusive. Left in the record is the CDR3 DNA by itself, 42 bases read in frame from the first base. CDR1 and CDR2, per the germline V gene, are MRHNA and SNTAGT.

Broad study findings and their caveats: The authors suggested that the approach could potentially be generalized to other disease states and immunological phenotypes. In the study, 150 to 200 TCR beta chains were listed as associated with cytomegalovirus. While some public TCRs were present in many individuals, most TCR sequences turned up only very rarely across donors. All 120 or so repertoires were used to score co-occurrence in the validation cohort in a later analysis, because that analysis had no HLA typing for the cohort. In a later analysis, TCRs clustered in the first cohort were found to also tend to co-occur in the 100 to 150 validation repertoires, with approximately 93% of cluster scores above 0. In vitro tests confirmed that a few of the cytomegalovirus-associated TCR beta chains recognize cytomegalovirus antigens. Cytomegalovirus status was reported to be diagnosed by the classifier with high specificity and sensitivity in both the original and validation cohorts.

Here the chain combines TRBV6-4 and TRBJ2-1; the junction holds 8 bases that match TRBD1. Specimen: PBMCs. The TCR comes from a woman under 30 in good health and CMV-seronegative. The CDR3 in this case is CASSVAGGRNEQFF. The DNA reads as follows: TGTGCCAGCAGTGTGGCAGGGGGCAGGAATGAGCAGTTCTTC.